Given below is one T cell receptor (beta chain) in context. Its antigen is as yet unknown. TCRdb keeps only in-frame clones here, not all; method: immunoSEQ multiplex PCR. The sample has about 2.2 million clones; under 95% are singletons. This sample was taken from a study of shared clonotypes between healthy human individuals. As for the study in general: CD4 naive and memory got three plates each, CD8 naive two, CD8 memory one. Study-level findings and limits: Memory subsets generally showed lower estimated richness than naive subsets. Generation probability values for non-shared clonotypes were lower than those for clonotypes shared by all four donors.

Trimming removed 10 bases at V and 6 bases at J, with 25 bases between. CDR3 size: 16 residues. CDR1 and CDR2 from the germline V gene are ENHRY and SYGVKD. Naive CD8 isolation took CD45RO-negative cells positively selected for CCR7 and excluded terminally differentiated effector memory CD45RA+ cells. All the donors were Caucasian adults who lived in Nashville, Tennessee. The sequence derives from a man aged 18 to 30 in good health. Some clones in this sample may be carry-over from other donors' samples. The chain carries TRBV10-3 and TRBJ2-1, with D possibly TRBD2 on 6 matching bases. Sequenced input: naive CD8+ T cells from PBMCs. CDR3 DNA sequence: TGTGCCACCACGCAAAGGGAGCGGGCCGTCGCCAATGAGCAGTTCTTC. Translation gives CATTQRERAVANEQFF.